The 26 T cell receptor beta chains given below trace back to one sample, sequenced in a study of T cell responses to AZD1222 COVID-19 vaccine. The protocol was immunoSEQ multiplex PCR, while the TCRdb copy is restricted to in-frame clones and leaves out a portion. The sample includes 90,000 to 110,000 clones, 88% of them seen just once. The specimen comprised peripheral blood, sampled on day 0 of AZD1222 vaccination. Receptor source: an adult in good health.

The chain joins TRBV4-2 to TRBJ1-2, with a possible D match to TRBD1 (5 bases). Germline CDR1 is LGHNA and CDR2 is YNFKEQ. The V end lost 5 bases, the J end lost 6 bases, and 19 bases lay between the germline ends. The CDR3 spans 15 residues. The CDR3 DNA reads as TGTGCCAGCAGCATTCCCGGTCGGGGGGAGAATGGCTACACCTTC. Encoded protein: CASSIPGRGENGYTF.

The DNA of the CDR3 is TGTGCCAGCAGTTCCCAAACCTTACAGACAGAGAATCAGCCCCAGCATTTT. Encoded protein: CASSSQTLQTENQPQHF. The chain joins TRBV28 to TRBJ1-5; the D gene is possibly TRBD1 (5 bases). Germline CDR1 and CDR2: MDHEN and SYDVKM. Between the trimmed V and J ends, which lost 4 bases and 4 bases, there was a span of 20 bases. The length of the CDR3 is 17 residues. Combining the CDR3 with reference TRBV28 and TRBJ1-5 gives the whole variable domain DVKVTQSSRYLVKRTGEKVFLECVQDMDHENMFWYRQDPGLGLRLIYFSYDVKMKEKGDIPEGYSVSREKKERFSLILESASTNQTSMYLCASSSQTLQTENQPQHFGDGTRLSIL.

This clone was recorded once. The chain uses TRBV19 and TRBJ2-1, with 7 bases fitting TRBD1. V lost 7 bases and J lost 8; bases outside the gene matches: 11. Looked up from germline, CDR1 is LNHDA and CDR2 is SQIVND (reference sequence). The CDR3 loop spans 14 amino acids. The DNA of the CDR3 is TGTGCCAGTACAAGGACAGGCCTGGCGTATGAGCAGTTCTTC. Translation: CASTRTGLAYEQFF. The variable domain in full, completed from reference TRBV19 and TRBJ2-1, reads DGGITQSPKYLFRKEGQNVTLSCEQNLNHDAMYWYRQDPGQGLRLIYYSQIVNDFQKGDIAEGYSVSREKKESFPLTVTSAQKNPTAFYLCASTRTGLAYEQFFGPGTRLTVL.

V usage is TRBV7-2 and J usage is TRBJ2-7, with 8 positions matching TRBD2. The CDR3 is made up of 15 amino acids. Germline loops: CDR1 SGHTA, CDR2 FQGNSA. J lost 3 bases, V lost 5 bases, and 9 bases had no gene match. The CDR3 nucleotides read TGTGCCAGCAGCCCGGAGCGGGGGCGGGGCTACGAGCAGTACTTC. This sequence encodes CASSPERGRGYEQYF.

The rearrangement joins TRBV6-4 to TRBJ2-3; 9 nucleotides agree with TRBD2. This CDR3 has 15 residues. V was clipped by 4 bases and J by 3 bases; unmatched bases: 5. Germline V lookup: CDR1 MRHNA, CDR2 SNTAGT. CDR3 DNA sequence: TGTGCCAGCAGTGCCAGCGGGGGGAGGACAGATACGCAGTATTTT. Amino acids: CASSASGGRTDTQYF.

This chain connects TRBV5-6 to TRBJ1-4, with 7 nucleotides matching TRBD1. With 4 bases clipped from V and 3 bases from J, the junction kept 9 bases outside the gene matches. This CDR3 region has 16 residues. From germline, CDR1 is SGHDT and CDR2 YYEEEE. The CDR3: CASSLTTGRSNEKLFF. The CDR3 DNA reads as TGTGCCAGCAGCCTGACGACAGGGAGGTCTAATGAAAAACTGTTTTTT.

The J gene is TRBJ2-1, the V gene TRBV21-1; TRBD2 is taken as the D call from the table, unchecked against the DNA. TRBV21-1 has pseudogene status. The CDR3 length is 14 residues. CDR3 sequence: CASSAQPPGRGQFF. DNA for the CDR3: TGTGCCAGCAGCGCCCAACCCCCGGGGAGAGGGCAGTTCTTC.

The V call is TRBV19, the J call TRBJ1-5; D call uncertain. The CDR3 is 13 residues long. The germline V gene has CDR1 LNHDA and CDR2 SQIVND (reference sequence). Trimming took off 8 bases at V and 5 bases at J, with 13 bases between the two ends. The CDR3 region is CASADVADQPQHF. In DNA form, the CDR3 reads TGTGCCAGTGCAGACGTTGCCGATCAGCCCCAGCATTTT.

The gene calls are TRBV27 and TRBJ1-2, with a tentative D call TRBD1 (5 bases). Germline V lookup: CDR1 MNHEY, CDR2 SMNVEV (reference sequence). Trimming left V 5 bases short and J 8 bases short, with 9 bases between. This CDR3 region has 11 residues. The chain's CDR3 is CASSGGGGYTF. The DNA of the CDR3 is TGTGCCAGCAGTGGCGGGGGGGGCTACACCTTC.

This rearrangement joins TRBV28 to TRBJ1-6, with D possibly being TRBD1 (5 bases). Trimming left V 7 bases short and J 10 bases short, with 14 bases between. This CDR3 spans 13 amino acids. Germline loops: CDR1 MDHEN, CDR2 SYDVKM. CDR3: CASTPRGGSPLHF. The CDR3 DNA sequence: TGTGCCAGCACCCCTCGGGGGGGGTCACCCCTCCACTTT.

The chain is built from TRBV29-1 and TRBJ2-2; 9 bases fit TRBD2. V trimming: 3 bases; J trimming: 4 bases; junction bases outside the gene matches: 3. The CDR3 is made up of 14 amino acids. The germline CDR1 and CDR2 sequences are SQVTM and ANQGSEA. CDR3 sequence reads: CSVELREGTGELFF. As DNA, the CDR3 is TGCAGCGTTGAGTTGCGGGAGGGCACCGGGGAGCTGTTTTTT.

This chain joins TRBV19 and TRBJ2-1; the D call may be TRBD1 or TRBD2 (6 bases each). The CDR3 totals 15 residues. V lost 7 bases and J lost 2, with 15 bases in between. Germline V gives CDR1 LNHDA, CDR2 SQIVND (reference sequence). This chain's CDR3 is CASTKGGTPYNEQFF. For the CDR3, the DNA is TGTGCCAGTACCAAAGGGGGGACACCCTACAATGAGCAGTTCTTC.

This chain joins TRBV5-1 and TRBJ1-1; D is uncertain. Germline V gene sequence: CDR1 SGHRS, CDR2 YFSETQ. V gave up 5 bases and J gave up 1 base, with 9 bases separating them. This CDR3 comprises 13 residues. CDR3 nucleotides: TGCGCCAGCAGACTGGAGGGGAACACTGAAGCTTTCTTT. It yields the protein CASRLEGNTEAFF.

The J gene is TRBJ2-2, the V gene TRBV23-1; perhaps TRBD1 as D (6 bases). TRBV23-1 qualifies as an ORF whose function is uncertain. Trimming pared 6 bases from V and 2 bases from J, leaving 19 bases between. The CDR3 has 17 amino acids. The CDR3 nucleotides read TGCGCCAGCAGAATATCCCCTGACAGGCACAACACCGGGGAGCTGTTTTTT. Its translation is CASRISPDRHNTGELFF.

V is TRBV30 and J is TRBJ2-7, with TRBD1 as a possible D gene (5 bases). In germline, CDR1 is GTSNPN, CDR2 SVGIG (reference sequence). The CDR3 totals 12 residues. Trimming took 5 bases from V and 7 from J, leaving 15 bases between them. CDR3 in amino acids: CAWDQGSREQYF. The CDR3 DNA is TGTGCCTGGGATCAGGGTTCGAGGGAGCAGTACTTC.

This rearrangement joins TRBV28 to TRBJ2-1; D is possibly TRBD1 (6 bases). V lost 3 bases to trimming and J lost 6 bases, with 21 bases between them. The CDR3 has 17 amino acids. The germline V gene encodes CDR1 MDHEN and CDR2 SYDVKM. The CDR3 protein is CASSFLELRGSGNEQFF. The CDR3 nucleotides read TGTGCCAGCAGTTTCCTGGAGCTGAGGGGGTCCGGCAATGAGCAGTTCTTC.

The gene calls are TRBV24-1 and TRBJ2-7; D not resolved. Germline V gives CDR1 KGHDR, CDR2 SFDVKD. This CDR3 is built from 13 residues. V shed 5 bases and J shed 4 bases, with 11 bases lying between them. The CDR3 spells CATSGSPAYEQYV. The CDR3 DNA follows: TGTGCCACCAGTGGATCCCCAGCTTACGAGCAGTACGTC.

This chain uses TRBV7-2 with TRBJ2-7; D gene unclear. V lost 4 bases to trimming and J lost 4 bases, with 5 bases between them. Germline V gives CDR1 SGHTA, CDR2 FQGNSA. CDR3 length equals 11 residues. DNA of the CDR3: TGTGCCAGCAGCTCCCAATACGAGCAGTACTTC. Its translation: CASSSQYEQYF.

This clone was observed a few times. This chain uses TRBV7-2 with TRBJ2-1; D ambiguous. The germline V and J ends were trimmed by 2 bases and 3 bases, with 5 bases remaining between them. The CDR3 has 13 residues. Germline assignment: CDR1 SGHTA and CDR2 FQGNSA. CDR3 in amino acids: CASSLTYYNEQFF. The CDR3 nucleotides are TGTGCCAGCAGCTTAACATACTACAATGAGCAGTTCTTC. Based on the CDR3 plus reference TRBV7-2 and TRBJ2-1, the full variable domain is GAGVSQSPSNKVTEKGKDVELRCDPISGHTALYWYRQSLGQGLEFLIYFQGNSAPDKSGLPSDRFSAERTGGSVSTLTIQRTQQEDSAVYLCASSLTYYNEQFFGPGTRLTVL.

This clone was seen only once. This sequence joins TRBV4-3 and TRBJ2-2, with a tentative D call TRBD1 (6 bases). This CDR3 region has 15 residues. Germline loops: CDR1 LGHNA, CDR2 YSLEER. Between the trimmed V and J ends, which lost 2 bases and 4 bases, there was a span of 11 bases. CDR3 in DNA: TGCGCCAGCAGCCAATCACAGGGTTTCACCGGGGAGCTGTTTTTT. Translated, it gives CASSQSQGFTGELFF.

The chain recombines TRBV9 with TRBJ2-7, with D perhaps TRBD2 (6 bases). CDR1 and CDR2 from the germline V gene are SGDLS and YYNGEE. The V gene lost 4 bases and the J gene lost 2 bases, with 10 bases spanning the gap. The CDR3 length is 13 residues. The CDR3 region is CASSPREAYEQYF. In nucleotides, the CDR3 is TGTGCCAGCAGCCCGAGGGAGGCCTACGAGCAGTACTTC.

The V gene is TRBV6-5, the J gene TRBJ2-7; TRBD1 might be the D (5 bases). Germline V gives CDR1 MNHEY, CDR2 SVGAGI. This CDR3 is built from 13 residues. V lost 6 bases to trimming and J lost 4 bases, with 13 bases between them. The CDR3 bases are TGTGCCAGCAGCCGGACAAGTGGATACGAGCAGTACGTC. As protein: CASSRTSGYEQYV.

This clone occurred once. The J gene is TRBJ1-3, the V gene TRBV5-4; D is unclear. The CDR3 sequence is 13 residues long. Germline values: CDR1 SGHNT, CDR2 YYREEE (reference sequence). V lost 0 bases and J lost 7, with 8 bases in between. The CDR3 sequence is CASSLGWTNTIYF. CDR3 DNA: TGTGCCAGCAGCTTGGGTTGGACCAACACCATATATTTT.

This sequence joins TRBV27 and TRBJ2-2; D might be TRBD1 or TRBD2, each matching 6 bases. Per the germline V gene, CDR1 is MNHEY and CDR2 is SMNVEV (reference sequence). CDR3 size: 16 residues. V was cut by 3 bases and J by 3 bases, with 14 bases left in between. The chain's CDR3 is CASSFSWGAYTGELFF. DNA of the CDR3: TGTGCCAGCAGTTTCTCGTGGGGGGCCTACACCGGGGAGCTGTTTTTT.

This clone appeared a single time. The chain combines TRBV28 with TRBJ2-7; 13 bases line up with TRBD2. The junction had 9 bases not matched to a gene; V was cut back by 6 bases and J by 4 bases. Germline V lookup: CDR1 MDHEN, CDR2 SYDVKM. The CDR3 sequence is 16 residues long. The CDR3 reads CASRYPTSGGIYEQYF. In nucleotides, the CDR3 is TGTGCCAGCAGATATCCGACTAGCGGGGGGATATACGAGCAGTACTTC. Drawing the rest from reference TRBV28 and TRBJ2-7, the complete variable domain is DVKVTQSSRYLVKRTGEKVFLECVQDMDHENMFWYRQDPGLGLRLIYFSYDVKMKEKGDIPEGYSVSREKKERFSLILESASTNQTSMYLCASRYPTSGGIYEQYFGPGTRLTVT.

This clone was recorded only once. V usage is TRBV2 and J usage is TRBJ2-1; D is possibly TRBD2 (5 bases). Germline V gene data show CDR1 as SNHLY and CDR2 as FYNNEI. The CDR3 has 16 amino acids. The V end was cut by 3 bases, the J end by 3 bases, with 15 bases between. CDR3 nucleotides: TGTGCCAGCAGTGATGTTGTTGCGGGCCGCTACAATGAGCAGTTCTTC. Translation: CASSDVVAGRYNEQFF.